This note documents a single TCR beta chain sequence. The entry originates in a study of CD8+ T cells in alopecia areata. Trimming at V came to 3 bases and at J to 7 bases, leaving 7 bases not matched to a gene. CDR1 SGDLS and CDR2 YYNGEE come from the germline V gene. This CDR3 comprises 14 residues. RNA was isolated and reverse transcribed to cDNA, the sequencing template. Sequenced by immunoSEQ multiplex PCR; TCRdb stores in-frame clones only, minus some. The table includes tens of thousands of clones, under 60% detected once. Treatment here: oral pan-JAK inhibitor, 5-10 mg twice daily. The sequence was obtained from a human donor with alopecia areata. V usage is TRBV9 and J usage is TRBJ2-3, with 8 bases that match TRBD2. This specimen was CD8+ T cells sorted from blood, taken at approximately week 37, from a patient treated with tofacitinib. The CDR3 loop is CASSERVAGHTQYF. The CDR3 DNA reads as TGTGCCAGCAGCGAACGAGTAGCGGGACATACGCAGTATTTT.